This paragraph reports one T cell receptor (beta chain). Its specificity is unknown. The source of the sample is a study of human T cells and chemical hapten exposure. Notes on the study in general: Those TCRs sitting above 1 in 1000 frequency stayed the same with DPC sensitization.

TCRdb reprocessed the RACE reads with MiXCR, giving one entry per CDR3 protein. The repertoire holds around 340,000 distinct CDR3 sequences, with approximately 6.3% as singletons. Time point given: patch test 1, 2 weeks after DPC sensitization. Treatment: therapeutic diphenylcyclopropenone sensitization with weekly scalp DPC. The sequence came from a woman younger than 30 with alopecia areata. Some clones in this sample may be carry-over from other donors' samples. Material: whole blood, obtained in connection with sensitization to the hapten diphenylcyclopropenone (DPC).

CDR3 loop: CSARGIQGSQPQHF. CDR3 DNA sequence: TGCAGTGCTAGAGGTATACAGGGTTCGCAGCCCCAGCATTTT. V and J are TRBV20-1 and TRBJ1-5; tentative D call: TRBD1 (6 bases). The CDR3 is 14 residues long. V shed 1 base and J shed 7 bases, with 14 bases lying between them. Germline CDR1 is DFQATT and CDR2 is SNEGSKA (reference sequence).